Listed below are T cell receptor beta chains from one sample, sequenced in a study of cytomegalovirus exposure and HLA in healthy donors. Only in-frame clones appear in the TCRdb table, and some are missing; sequencing was by immunoSEQ multiplex PCR. The table shows about 130,000 clones, with 75% to 90% occurring only once. What was sequenced was PBMCs. The receptors derive from a woman aged 25-40 years in good health and CMV-seropositive. The CDR3 runs from the conserved cysteine through the conserved F or W. D genes are given only for firm matches. For some rows the clone size is stated as once, few or many, or as a class when expanded; others skip it.

D gene: NA
clone size: NA
V gene: TRBV13
J gene: TRBJ2-2
CDR3 protein: CASSPRDGELFF
CDR3 DNA: TGTGCCAGCAGCCCCAGGGACGGGGAGCTGTTTTTT

D gene: NA
clone size: NA
V gene: TRBV6-5
J gene: TRBJ2-3
CDR3 protein: CASSYSPGHKDTQYF
CDR3 DNA: TGTGCCAGCAGTTACTCCCCGGGACATAAAGATACGCAGTATTTT

D gene: NA
clone size: NA
V gene: TRBV2
J gene: TRBJ2-7
CDR3 protein: CASRLLQKQYF
CDR3 DNA: TGTGCCAGCAGACTCCTACAGAAGCAGTACTTC

D gene: NA
clone size: NA
V gene: TRBV5-4
J gene: TRBJ2-5
CDR3 protein: CASSLGAGETQYF
CDR3 DNA: TGTGCCAGCAGCTTGGGGGCGGGTGAGACCCAGTACTTC

D gene: NA
clone size: once
V gene: TRBV7-8
J gene: TRBJ1-6
CDR3 protein: CASSLAASPGQLHSPLHF
CDR3 DNA: TGTGCCAGCAGCTTAGCTGCATCTCCAGGACAGCTCCATTCACCCCTCCACTTT

D gene: NA
clone size: NA
V gene: TRBV27
J gene: TRBJ2-3
CDR3 protein: CASSLNPGDTQYF
CDR3 DNA: TGTGCCAGCAGTTTAAATCCGGGAGATACGCAGTATTTT

D gene: NA
clone size: NA
V gene: TRBV28
J gene: TRBJ2-1
CDR3 protein: CASSSTTANEQFF
CDR3 DNA: TGTGCCAGCAGTTCCACGACAGCTAATGAGCAGTTCTTC

D gene: TRBD1
clone size: NA
V gene: TRBV27
J gene: TRBJ2-7
CDR3 protein: CASIGQEEQYF
CDR3 DNA: TGTGCCAGCATTGGACAGGAAGAGCAGTACTTC

D gene: NA
clone size: NA
V gene: TRBV7-3
J gene: TRBJ2-2
CDR3 protein: CASSYNFGAHTGELFF
CDR3 DNA: TGTGCCAGCAGCTATAACTTCGGTGCGCATACCGGGGAGCTGTTTTTT

D gene: TRBD1
clone size: NA
V gene: TRBV19
J gene: TRBJ1-5
CDR3 protein: CATAGQGVSNQPQHF
CDR3 DNA: TGTGCCACTGCGGGACAGGGAGTGAGCAATCAGCCCCAGCATTTT

D gene: TRBD2
clone size: NA
V gene: TRBV11-2
J gene: TRBJ2-3
CDR3 protein: CASSSGLAPTADTQYF
CDR3 DNA: TGTGCCAGCAGCTCGGGACTAGCGCCCACGGCAGATACGCAGTATTTT

D gene: NA
clone size: NA
V gene: TRBV11-2
J gene: TRBJ2-3
CDR3 protein: CASSSIKDTQYF
CDR3 DNA: TGTGCCAGCAGCTCTATCAAAGATACGCAGTATTTT

D gene: TRBD1
clone size: NA
V gene: TRBV7-9
J gene: TRBJ2-1
CDR3 protein: CASCRGTGVGNEQFF
CDR3 DNA: TGTGCCAGCTGTAGGGGGACAGGGGTGGGTAATGAGCAGTTCTTC

D gene: TRBD1
clone size: NA
V gene: TRBV7-9
J gene: TRBJ2-7
CDR3 protein: CASSLATRTGYLRYEQYF
CDR3 DNA: TGTGCCAGCAGCCTAGCTACTCGGACAGGCTACTTGAGGTACGAGCAGTACTTC

D gene: NA
clone size: NA
V gene: TRBV25-1
J gene: TRBJ2-7
CDR3 protein: CASRGTSRGYEQYF
CDR3 DNA: TGTGCCAGCAGGGGGACTTCGAGGGGTTACGAGCAGTACTTC

D gene: TRBD1
clone size: NA
V gene: TRBV6-1
J gene: TRBJ1-2
CDR3 protein: CASSLQGVEGYTF
CDR3 DNA: TGTGCCAGCAGTTTACAGGGGGTTGAGGGCTACACCTTC

D gene: NA
clone size: NA
V gene: TRBV19
J gene: TRBJ1-1
CDR3 protein: CASSTPRGVVNTEAFF
CDR3 DNA: TGTGCCAGTAGTACCCCTCGGGGGGTGGTGAACACTGAAGCTTTCTTT

D gene: NA
clone size: NA
V gene: TRBV18
J gene: TRBJ1-1
CDR3 protein: CASSPQGGGNTEAFF
CDR3 DNA: TGTGCCAGCTCACCACAGGGAGGAGGGAACACTGAAGCTTTCTTT

D gene: NA
clone size: NA
V gene: TRBV28
J gene: TRBJ1-5
CDR3 protein: CASSLPGNQPQHF
CDR3 DNA: TGTGCCAGCAGTTTACCCGGGAATCAGCCCCAGCATTTT

D gene: TRBD1
clone size: few
V gene: TRBV6-5
J gene: TRBJ1-2
CDR3 protein: CASSFRGQGYTF
CDR3 DNA: TGTGCCAGCAGTTTCAGGGGGCAAGGCTACACCTTC

D gene: NA
clone size: NA
V gene: TRBV6-1
J gene: TRBJ1-6
CDR3 protein: CASSVGGGNSPLHF
CDR3 DNA: TGTGCCAGCAGTGTAGGGGGGGGGAATTCACCCCTCCACTTT

D gene: NA
clone size: NA
V gene: TRBV2
J gene: TRBJ2-1
CDR3 protein: CASTTRASYNEQFF
CDR3 DNA: TGTGCCAGTACTACTAGGGCCTCCTACAATGAGCAGTTCTTC

D gene: NA
clone size: NA
V gene: TRBV4-1
J gene: TRBJ2-1
CDR3 protein: CASSQVSNEQFF
CDR3 DNA: TGCGCCAGCAGCCAAGTGAGCAATGAGCAGTTCTTC

D gene: NA
clone size: NA
V gene: TRBV5-4
J gene: TRBJ1-2
CDR3 protein: CASSLEPAGTRGYTF
CDR3 DNA: TGTGCCAGCAGCTTGGAGCCGGCGGGTACGAGAGGCTACACCTTC

D gene: TRBD2
clone size: NA
V gene: TRBV6-1
J gene: TRBJ2-2
CDR3 protein: CASSGIAGVRTGELFF
CDR3 DNA: TGTGCCAGCAGTGGAATAGCGGGAGTCAGAACCGGGGAGCTGTTTTTT

D gene: TRBD1
clone size: NA
V gene: TRBV2
J gene: TRBJ2-6
CDR3 protein: CASNRGLGANVLTF
CDR3 DNA: TGTGCCAGTAACAGGGGGCTTGGGGCCAACGTCCTGACTTTC

D gene: TRBD2
clone size: NA
V gene: TRBV10-3
J gene: TRBJ2-3
CDR3 protein: CAISDPVSGRAEGPDTQYF
CDR3 DNA: TGTGCCATCAGTGACCCCGTTAGCGGGAGAGCAGAGGGGCCAGATACGCAGTATTTT

D gene: NA
clone size: few
V gene: TRBV7-9
J gene: TRBJ1-1
CDR3 protein: CASSYGLPNTEAFF
CDR3 DNA: TGTGCCAGCAGCTATGGACTGCCGAACACTGAAGCTTTCTTT

D gene: NA
clone size: NA
V gene: TRBV7-9
J gene: TRBJ2-5
CDR3 protein: CASSPRGPETQYF
CDR3 DNA: TGTGCCAGCAGTCCCAGAGGGCCAGAGACCCAGTACTTC

D gene: TRBD1
clone size: NA
V gene: TRBV5-1
J gene: TRBJ1-4
CDR3 protein: CASSLRTGEGKLFF
CDR3 DNA: TGCGCCAGCAGCCTCCGGACAGGGGAGGGAAAACTGTTTTTT

D gene: NA
clone size: NA
V gene: TRBV6-5
J gene: TRBJ1-4
CDR3 protein: CASSRAVLEKLFF
CDR3 DNA: TGTGCCAGCAGTCGCGCCGTCCTTGAAAAACTGTTTTTT

D gene: TRBD2
clone size: NA
V gene: TRBV6-6
J gene: TRBJ2-7
CDR3 protein: CASRGGENYEQYF
CDR3 DNA: TGTGCCAGCCGGGGGGGGGAGAACTACGAGCAGTACTTC

D gene: TRBD2
clone size: once
V gene: TRBV28
J gene: TRBJ2-5
CDR3 protein: CASSSRPSGLQETQYF
CDR3 DNA: TGTGCCAGCAGTTCAAGGCCTAGCGGGTTACAAGAGACCCAGTACTTC

D gene: TRBD1
clone size: NA
V gene: TRBV5-1
J gene: TRBJ1-1
CDR3 protein: CASSPDRGWPEAFF
CDR3 DNA: TGCGCCAGCAGCCCCGACAGGGGGTGGCCTGAAGCTTTCTTT

D gene: NA
clone size: NA
V gene: TRBV7-9
J gene: TRBJ2-7
CDR3 protein: CASSLGWEGETYEQYF
CDR3 DNA: TGTGCCAGCAGCTTAGGTTGGGAGGGGGAAACCTACGAGCAGTACTTC